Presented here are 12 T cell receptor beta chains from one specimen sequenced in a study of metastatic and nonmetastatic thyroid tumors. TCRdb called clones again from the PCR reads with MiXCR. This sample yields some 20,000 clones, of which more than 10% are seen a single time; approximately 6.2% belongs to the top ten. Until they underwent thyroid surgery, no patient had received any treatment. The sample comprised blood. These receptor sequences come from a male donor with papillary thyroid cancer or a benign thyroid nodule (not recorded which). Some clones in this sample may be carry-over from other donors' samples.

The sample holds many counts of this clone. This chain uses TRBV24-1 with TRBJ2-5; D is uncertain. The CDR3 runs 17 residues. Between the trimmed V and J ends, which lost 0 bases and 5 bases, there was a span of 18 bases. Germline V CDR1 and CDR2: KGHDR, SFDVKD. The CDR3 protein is CATSDLPGLETGETQYF. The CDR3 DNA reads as TGTGCCACCAGTGATTTGCCCGGGTTGGAAACTGGTGAGACCCAGTACTTC.

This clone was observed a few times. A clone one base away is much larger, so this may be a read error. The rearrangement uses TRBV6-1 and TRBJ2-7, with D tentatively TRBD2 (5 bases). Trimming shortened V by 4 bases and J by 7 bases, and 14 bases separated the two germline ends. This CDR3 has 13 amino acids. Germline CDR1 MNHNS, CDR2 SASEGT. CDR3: CASSGQVRREQYF. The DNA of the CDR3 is TGTGCCAGCAGTGGGCAGGTGCGGAGGGAGCAGTACTTC.

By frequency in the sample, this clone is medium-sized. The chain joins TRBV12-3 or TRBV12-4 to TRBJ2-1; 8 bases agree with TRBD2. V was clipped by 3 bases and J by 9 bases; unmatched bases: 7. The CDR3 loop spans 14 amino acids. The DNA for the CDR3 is TGTGCCAGCAGTTTCATTAGCGGGACTCGTGAGCAGTTCTTC. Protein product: CASSFISGTREQFF.

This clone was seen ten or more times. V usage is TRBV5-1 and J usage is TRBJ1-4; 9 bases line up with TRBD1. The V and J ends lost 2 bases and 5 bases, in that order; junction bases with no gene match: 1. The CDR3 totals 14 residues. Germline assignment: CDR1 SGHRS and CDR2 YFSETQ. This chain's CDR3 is CASSFGQGNEKLFF. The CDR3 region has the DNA TGCGCCAGCAGCTTCGGACAGGGGAATGAAAAACTGTTTTTT. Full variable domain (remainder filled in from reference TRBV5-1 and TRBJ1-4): KAGVTQTPRYLIKTRGQQVTLSCSPISGHRSVSWYQQTPGQGLQFLFEYFSETQRNKGNFPGRFSGRQFSNSRSEMNVSTLELGDSALYLCASSFGQGNEKLFFGSGTQLSVL.

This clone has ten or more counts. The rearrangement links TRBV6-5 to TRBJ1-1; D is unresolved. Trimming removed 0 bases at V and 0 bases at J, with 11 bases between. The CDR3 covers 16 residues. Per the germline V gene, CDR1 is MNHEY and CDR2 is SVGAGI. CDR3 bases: TGTGCCAGCAGTTACTCGAACGGTTACATGAACACTGAAGCTTTCTTT. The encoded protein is CASSYSNGYMNTEAFF.

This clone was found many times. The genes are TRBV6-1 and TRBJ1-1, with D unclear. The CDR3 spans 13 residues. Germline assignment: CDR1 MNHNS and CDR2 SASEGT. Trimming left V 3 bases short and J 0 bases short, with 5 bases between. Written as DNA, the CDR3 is TGTGCCAGCAGTGATAACGTGAACACTGAAGCTTTCTTT. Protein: CASSDNVNTEAFF.

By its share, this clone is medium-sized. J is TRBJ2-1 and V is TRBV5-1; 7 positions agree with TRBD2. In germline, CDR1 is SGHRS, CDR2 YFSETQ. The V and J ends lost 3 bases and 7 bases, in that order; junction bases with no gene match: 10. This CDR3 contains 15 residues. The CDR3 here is CASSSASGSGNEQFF. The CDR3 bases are TGCGCCAGCAGCTCAGCTAGCGGATCGGGGAATGAGCAGTTCTTC. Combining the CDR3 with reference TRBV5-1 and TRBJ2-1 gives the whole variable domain KAGVTQTPRYLIKTRGQQVTLSCSPISGHRSVSWYQQTPGQGLQFLFEYFSETQRNKGNFPGRFSGRQFSNSRSEMNVSTLELGDSALYLCASSSASGSGNEQFFGPGTRLTVL.

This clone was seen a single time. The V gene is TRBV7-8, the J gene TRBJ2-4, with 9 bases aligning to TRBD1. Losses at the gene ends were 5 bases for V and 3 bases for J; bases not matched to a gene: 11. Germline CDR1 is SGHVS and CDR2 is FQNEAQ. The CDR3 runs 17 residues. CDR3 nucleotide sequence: TGTGCCAGCAGCCCAAGGGGGGGACAGGGTTTCAAAAACATTCAGTACTTC. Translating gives CASSPRGGQGFKNIQYF.

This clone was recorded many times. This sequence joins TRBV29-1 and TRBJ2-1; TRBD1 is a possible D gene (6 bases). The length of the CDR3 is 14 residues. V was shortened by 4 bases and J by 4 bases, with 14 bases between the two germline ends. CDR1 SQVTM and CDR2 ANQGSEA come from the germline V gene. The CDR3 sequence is CSVARDRKYNEQFF. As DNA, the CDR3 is TGCAGCGTTGCTCGAGACAGGAAATACAATGAGCAGTTCTTC.

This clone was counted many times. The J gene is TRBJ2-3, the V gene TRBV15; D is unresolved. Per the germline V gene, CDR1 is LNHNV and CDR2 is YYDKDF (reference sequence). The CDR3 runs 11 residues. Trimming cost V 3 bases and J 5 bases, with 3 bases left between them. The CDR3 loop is CATSSLDTQYF. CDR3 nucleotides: TGTGCCACCAGCAGCCTAGATACGCAGTATTTT.

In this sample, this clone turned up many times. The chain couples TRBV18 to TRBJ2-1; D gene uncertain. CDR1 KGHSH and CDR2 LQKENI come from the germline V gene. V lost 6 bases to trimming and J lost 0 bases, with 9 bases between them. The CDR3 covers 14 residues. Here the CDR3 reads CASSDAVSYNEQFF. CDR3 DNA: TGTGCCAGCTCGGACGCGGTCTCCTACAATGAGCAGTTCTTC. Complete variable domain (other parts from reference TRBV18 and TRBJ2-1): NAGVMQNPRHLVRRRGQEARLRCSPMKGHSHVYWYRQLPEEGLKFMVYLQKENIIDESGMPKERFSAEFPKEGPSILRIQQVVRGDSAAYFCASSDAVSYNEQFFGPGTRLTVL.

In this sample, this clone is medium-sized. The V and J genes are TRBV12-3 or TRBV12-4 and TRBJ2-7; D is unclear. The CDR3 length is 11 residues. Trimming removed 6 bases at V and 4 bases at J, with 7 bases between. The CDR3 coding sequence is TGTGCCAGCAGCCGCCTTTACGAGCAGTACTTC. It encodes CASSRLYEQYF.